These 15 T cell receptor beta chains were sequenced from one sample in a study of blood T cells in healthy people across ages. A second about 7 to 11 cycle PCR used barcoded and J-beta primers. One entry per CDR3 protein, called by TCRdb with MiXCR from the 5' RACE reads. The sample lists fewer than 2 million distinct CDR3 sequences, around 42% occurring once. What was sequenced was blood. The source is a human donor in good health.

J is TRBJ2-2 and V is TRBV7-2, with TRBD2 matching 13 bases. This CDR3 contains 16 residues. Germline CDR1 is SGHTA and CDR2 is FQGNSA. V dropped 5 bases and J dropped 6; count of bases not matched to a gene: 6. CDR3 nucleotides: TGTGCCAGCAGCCGAACTACTAGCGGGGGGGCCGGGGAGCTGTTTTTT. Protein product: CASSRTTSGGAGELFF.

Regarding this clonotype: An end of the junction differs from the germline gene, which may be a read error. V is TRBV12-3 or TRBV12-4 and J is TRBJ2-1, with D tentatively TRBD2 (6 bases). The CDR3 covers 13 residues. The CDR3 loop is CASSIPGENEQCF. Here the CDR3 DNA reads TGTGCCAGCAGTATCCCGGGGGAAAATGAGCAGTGCTTC.

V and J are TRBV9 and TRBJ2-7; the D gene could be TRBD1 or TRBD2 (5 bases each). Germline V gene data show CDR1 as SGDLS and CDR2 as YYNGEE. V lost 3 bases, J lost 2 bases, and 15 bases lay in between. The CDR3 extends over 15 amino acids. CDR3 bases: TGTGCCAGCAGCGCGGGGACCGTAGAAGCCTACGAGCAGTACTTC. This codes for CASSAGTVEAYEQYF. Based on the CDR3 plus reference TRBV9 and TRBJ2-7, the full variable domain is DSGVTQTPKHLITATGQRVTLRCSPRSGDLSVYWYQQSLDQGLQFLIQYYNGEERAKGNILERFSAQQFPDLHSELNLSSLELGDSALYFCASSAGTVEAYEQYFGPGTRLTVT.

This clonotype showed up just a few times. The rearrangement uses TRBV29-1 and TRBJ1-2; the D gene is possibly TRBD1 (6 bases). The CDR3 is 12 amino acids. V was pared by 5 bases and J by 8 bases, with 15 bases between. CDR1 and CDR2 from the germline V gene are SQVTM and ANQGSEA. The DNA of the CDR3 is TGCAGCGTTAACGGACAGCTTACCGGCTACACCTTC. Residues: CSVNGQLTGYTF. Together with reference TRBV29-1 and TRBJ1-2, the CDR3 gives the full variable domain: SAVISQKPSRDICQRGTSLTIQCQVDSQVTMMFWYRQQPGQSLTLIATANQGSEATYESGFVIDKFPISRPNLTFSTLTVSNMSPEDSSIYLCSVNGQLTGYTFGSGTRLTVV.

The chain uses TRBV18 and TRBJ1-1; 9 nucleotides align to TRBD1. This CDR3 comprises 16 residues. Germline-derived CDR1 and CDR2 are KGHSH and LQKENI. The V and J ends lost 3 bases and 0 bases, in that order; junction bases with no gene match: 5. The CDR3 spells CASSPSRQGVNTEAFF. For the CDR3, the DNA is TGTGCCAGCTCACCGTCTAGACAGGGGGTGAACACTGAAGCTTTCTTT. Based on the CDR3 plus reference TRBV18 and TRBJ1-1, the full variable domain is NAGVMQNPRHLVRRRGQEARLRCSPMKGHSHVYWYRQLPEEGLKFMVYLQKENIIDESGMPKERFSAEFPKEGPSILRIQQVVRGDSAAYFCASSPSRQGVNTEAFFGQGTRLTVV.

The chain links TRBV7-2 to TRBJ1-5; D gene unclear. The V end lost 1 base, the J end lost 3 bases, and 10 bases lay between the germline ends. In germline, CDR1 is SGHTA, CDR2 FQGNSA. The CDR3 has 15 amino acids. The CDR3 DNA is TGTGCCAGCAGCTTAGTTTCAGACAACAATCAGCCCCAGCATTTT. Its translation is CASSLVSDNNQPQHF.

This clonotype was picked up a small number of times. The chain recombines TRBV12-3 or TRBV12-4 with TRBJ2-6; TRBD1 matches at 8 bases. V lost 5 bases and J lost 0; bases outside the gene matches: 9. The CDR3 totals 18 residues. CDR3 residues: CASSTLTGGPSGANVLTF. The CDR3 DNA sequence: TGTGCCAGCAGTACACTCACAGGGGGTCCCTCTGGGGCCAACGTCCTGACTTTC.

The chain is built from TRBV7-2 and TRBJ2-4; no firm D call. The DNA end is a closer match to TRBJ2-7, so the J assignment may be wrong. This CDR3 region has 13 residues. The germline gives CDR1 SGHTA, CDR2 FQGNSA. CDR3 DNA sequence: TGTGCCAGCAGCTTCAATGTGGGGTACGAGCAGTACTTC. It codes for CASSFNVGYEQYF.

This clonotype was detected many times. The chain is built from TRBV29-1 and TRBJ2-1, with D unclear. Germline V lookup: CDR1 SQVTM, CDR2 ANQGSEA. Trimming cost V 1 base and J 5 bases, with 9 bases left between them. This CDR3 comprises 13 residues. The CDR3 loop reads CSVEGGGDNEQFF. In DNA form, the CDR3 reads TGCAGCGTTGAAGGTGGTGGGGACAATGAGCAGTTCTTC.

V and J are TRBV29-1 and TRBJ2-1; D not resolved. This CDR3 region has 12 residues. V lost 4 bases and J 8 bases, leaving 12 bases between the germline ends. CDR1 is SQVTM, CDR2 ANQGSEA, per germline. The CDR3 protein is CSVAVGSYEQFF. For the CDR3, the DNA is TGCAGCGTTGCTGTGGGCTCCTATGAGCAGTTCTTC.

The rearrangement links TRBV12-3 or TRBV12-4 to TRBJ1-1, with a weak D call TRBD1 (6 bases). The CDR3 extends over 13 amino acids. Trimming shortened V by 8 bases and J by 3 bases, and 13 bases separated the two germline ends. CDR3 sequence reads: CASSDRLYTEAFF. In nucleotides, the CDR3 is TGTGCCAGCTCGGACAGACTCTACACTGAAGCTTTCTTT.

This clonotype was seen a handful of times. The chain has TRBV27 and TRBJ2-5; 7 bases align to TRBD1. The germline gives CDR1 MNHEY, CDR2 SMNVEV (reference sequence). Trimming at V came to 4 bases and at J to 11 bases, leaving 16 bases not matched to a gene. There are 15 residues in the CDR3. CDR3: CASSSYRGVEVEQYF. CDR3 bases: TGTGCCAGCAGTTCATACAGGGGAGTCGAGGTTGAGCAGTACTTC.

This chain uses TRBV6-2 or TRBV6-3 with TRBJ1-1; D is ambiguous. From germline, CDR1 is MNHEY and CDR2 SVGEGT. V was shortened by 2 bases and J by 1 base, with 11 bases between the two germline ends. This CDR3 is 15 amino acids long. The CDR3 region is CASSYKEGWNTEAFF. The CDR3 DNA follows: TGTGCCAGCAGTTACAAAGAGGGTTGGAACACTGAAGCTTTCTTT.

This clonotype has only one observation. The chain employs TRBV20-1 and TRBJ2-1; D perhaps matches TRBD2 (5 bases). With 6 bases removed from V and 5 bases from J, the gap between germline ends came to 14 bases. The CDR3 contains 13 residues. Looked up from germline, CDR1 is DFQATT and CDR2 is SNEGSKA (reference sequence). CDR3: CSAAEGADNEQFF. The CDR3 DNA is TGCAGTGCAGCAGAGGGCGCCGACAATGAGCAGTTCTTC.

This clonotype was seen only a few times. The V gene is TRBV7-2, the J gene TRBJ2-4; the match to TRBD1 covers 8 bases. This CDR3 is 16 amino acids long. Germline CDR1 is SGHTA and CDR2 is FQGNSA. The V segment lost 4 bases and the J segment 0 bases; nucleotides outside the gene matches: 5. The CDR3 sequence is CASSYRTGIAKNIQYF. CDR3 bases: TGTGCCAGCAGCTACCGGACAGGGATAGCCAAAAACATTCAGTACTTC. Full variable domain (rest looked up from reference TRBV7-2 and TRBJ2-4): GAGVSQSPSNKVTEKGKDVELRCDPISGHTALYWYRQSLGQGLEFLIYFQGNSAPDKSGLPSDRFSAERTGGSVSTLTIQRTQQEDSAVYLCASSYRTGIAKNIQYFGAGTRLSVL.